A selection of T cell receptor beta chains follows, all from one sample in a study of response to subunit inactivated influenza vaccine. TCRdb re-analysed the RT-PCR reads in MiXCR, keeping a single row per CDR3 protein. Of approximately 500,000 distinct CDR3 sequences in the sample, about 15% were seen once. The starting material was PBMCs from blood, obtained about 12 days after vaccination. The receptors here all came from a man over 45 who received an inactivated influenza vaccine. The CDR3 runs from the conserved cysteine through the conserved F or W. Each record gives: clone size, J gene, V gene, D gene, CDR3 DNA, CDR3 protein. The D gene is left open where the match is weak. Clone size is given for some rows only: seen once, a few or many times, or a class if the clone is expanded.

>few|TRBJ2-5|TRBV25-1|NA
TGTGCCAGCAGTGAATTGTTACAAGAGACCCAGTACTTC
CASSELLQETQYF
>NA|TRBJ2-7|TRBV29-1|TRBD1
TGCAGCGCTGGGGACAGGAGCTACGAGCAGTACTTC
CSAGDRSYEQYF
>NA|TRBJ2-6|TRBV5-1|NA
TGCGCCAGCAGCTTGCAAGACTCTGGGGCCAACGTCCTGACTTTC
CASSLQDSGANVLTF
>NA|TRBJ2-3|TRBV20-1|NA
TGCAGTGCTAGACCCAGGGAGACAGATACGCAGTATTTT
CSARPRETDTQYF
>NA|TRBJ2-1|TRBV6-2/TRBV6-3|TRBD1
TGTGCCAGCAGTTCAATGGGACAGGCAATTGAGCAGTTCTTC
CASSSMGQAIEQFF
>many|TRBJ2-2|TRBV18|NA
TGTGCCAGCTCACCACCGTACACCGGGGAGCTGTTTTTT
CASSPPYTGELFF
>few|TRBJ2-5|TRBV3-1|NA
TGTGCCAGCAGCCGTGGCGAAGAGACCCAGTACTTC
CASSRGEETQYF
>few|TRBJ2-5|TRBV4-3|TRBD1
TGCGCCAGCAGCCCAGGACAGGGTCCGGAGACCCAGTACTTC
CASSPGQGPETQYF
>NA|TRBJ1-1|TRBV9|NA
TGTGCCAGCAGCGTAGGTCCAAGAGGTATGAACACTGAAGCTTTCTTT
CASSVGPRGMNTEAFF
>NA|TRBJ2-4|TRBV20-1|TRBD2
TGCAGTGCCCCGACTAGCGGGGGAACTCCGGCCAAAAACATTCAGTACTTC
CSAPTSGGTPAKNIQYF
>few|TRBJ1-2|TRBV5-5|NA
TGTGCCAGCAGCTTGGATAAAGGAAACTATGGCTACACCTTC
CASSLDKGNYGYTF
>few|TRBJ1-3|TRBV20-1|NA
TGCAGTGCTGGAACCACAGGGAGCTCTGGAAACACCATATATTTT
CSAGTTGSSGNTIYF
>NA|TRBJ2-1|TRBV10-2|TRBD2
TGCGCCAGCAGATTTAGCGGGGGGACGAAGAATGAGCAGTTCTTC
CASRFSGGTKNEQFF
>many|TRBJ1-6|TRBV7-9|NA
TGTGCCAGCAGCCCTAGCAGCGGGCCCCTCCACTTT
CASSPSSGPLHF
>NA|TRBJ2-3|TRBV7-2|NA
TGTGCCAGCAGCTTGAGTCTTGGCGGGACGGGAGATACGCAGTATTTT
CASSLSLGGTGDTQYF
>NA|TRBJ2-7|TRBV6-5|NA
TGTGCCAGCAGCCCGAGGTACGACGAGCAGTACTTC
CASSPRYDEQYF
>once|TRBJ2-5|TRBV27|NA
TGTGCCAGCAGTTCGCTCGACAGATCCCATCAGACCCAGTACTTC
CASSSLDRSHQTQYF
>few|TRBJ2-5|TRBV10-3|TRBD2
TGTGCCATCAGCCCCGGGACTAGCGTGCAAGAGACCCAGTACTTC
CAISPGTSVQETQYF
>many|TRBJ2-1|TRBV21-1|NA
TGTGCCAGCCGGGACTTCTACAATGAGCAGTTCTTC
CASRDFYNEQFF
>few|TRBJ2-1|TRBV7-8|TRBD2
TGTGCCAGCAGCTCCAGACTAGCGGGAGGGAGGAATGAGCAGTTCTTC
CASSSRLAGGRNEQFF
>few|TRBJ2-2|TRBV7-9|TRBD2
TGTGCCAGCAGCGTACTAGCGGGTAACACCGGGGAGCTGTTTTTT
CASSVLAGNTGELFF
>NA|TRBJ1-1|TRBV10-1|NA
TGCGCCAGCAGTGATAGGGGAGGTGACACTGAAGCTTTCTTT
CASSDRGGDTEAFF
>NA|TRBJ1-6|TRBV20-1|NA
TGCAGTGCTAGAGCTCCGGCAAGCTCCTATAATTCACCCCTCCACTTT
CSARAPASSYNSPLHF
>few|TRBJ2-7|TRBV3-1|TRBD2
TGTGCCAGCAGCCAAGGGACTAGCGGGAGTGAGCAGTACTTC
CASSQGTSGSEQYF
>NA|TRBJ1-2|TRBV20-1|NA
TGCAGTGCTACACACGTTAACTATGGCTACACCTTC
CSATHVNYGYTF
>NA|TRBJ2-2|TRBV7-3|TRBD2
TGTGCCAGCAGCCCAACCAGACTAGCGGGAGGGACCGGGGAGCTGTTTTTT
CASSPTRLAGGTGELFF
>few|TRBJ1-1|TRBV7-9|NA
TGTGCCAGCAGCCCATTTCCGGGAGGGTTGACTGAAGCTTTCTTT
CASSPFPGGLTEAFF
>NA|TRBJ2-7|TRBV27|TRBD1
TGTGCCAGCAGTGACAGGGGGCTGTCGTGGGAGCAGTACTTC
CASSDRGLSWEQYF
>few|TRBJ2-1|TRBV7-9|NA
TGTGCCAGCAGCACCCTGGGACAACCCTACAATGAGCAGTTCTTC
CASSTLGQPYNEQFF
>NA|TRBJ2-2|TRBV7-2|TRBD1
TGTGCCAGCAGCTTAAGGACAGGGGTCCCCGGGGAGCTGTTTTTT
CASSLRTGVPGELFF
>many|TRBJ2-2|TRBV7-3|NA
TGTGCCAGCAGCCAATACACCGGGGAGCTGTTTTTT
CASSQYTGELFF
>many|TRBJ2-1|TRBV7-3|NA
TGTGCCAGCAGCTTAAGTGGCGATGCAGTTAGTGAGCAGTTCTTC
CASSLSGDAVSEQFF
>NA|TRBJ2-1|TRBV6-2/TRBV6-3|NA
TGTGCCAGCAGTTACGAGGCGTACAATGAGCAGTTCTTC
CASSYEAYNEQFF
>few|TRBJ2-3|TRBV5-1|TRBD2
TGCGCCAGCAGCTTGGCGCTAGCGGGACACACAGATACGCAGTATTTT
CASSLALAGHTDTQYF
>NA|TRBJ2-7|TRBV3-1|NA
TGTGCCAGCAGCCAGGACAGTTACTCCTACGAGCAGTACTTC
CASSQDSYSYEQYF
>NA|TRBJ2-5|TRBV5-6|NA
TGTGCCAGCAGCGCAACAGGGTTCCAAGAGACCCAGTACTTC
CASSATGFQETQYF
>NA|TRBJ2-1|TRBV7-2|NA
TGTGCCAGCAGTCTCAATACTGAGCAGTTCTTC
CASSLNTEQFF
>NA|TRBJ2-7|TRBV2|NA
TGTGCCAGCAGTGAAGATCATATGAGGGACGAGCAGTACTTC
CASSEDHMRDEQYF
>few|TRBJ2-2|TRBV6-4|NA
TGTGCCAGCAGAGGCGAGGGAAACACCGGGGAGCTGTTTTTT
CASRGEGNTGELFF
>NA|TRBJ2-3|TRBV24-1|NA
TGTGCCACCAGTGGTGCCTGGCGGGCCACTAGCACAGATACGCAGTATTTT
CATSGAWRATSTDTQYF
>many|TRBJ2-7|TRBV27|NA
TGTGCCAGCAGTTTCGGTGGAGGCTACGAGCAGTACTTC
CASSFGGGYEQYF
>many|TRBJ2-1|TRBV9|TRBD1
TGTGCCAGCAGCCCTCGACAGGGGGCTGGTTTAAATGAGCAGTTCTTC
CASSPRQGAGLNEQFF
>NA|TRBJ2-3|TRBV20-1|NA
TGCAGTGCTAGATCCGGCACAGGGGATACGCAGTATTTT
CSARSGTGDTQYF
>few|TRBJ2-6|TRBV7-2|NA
TGTGCCAGCAGCTTAGCCAGGGGTGGGGCCAACGTCCTGACTTTC
CASSLARGGANVLTF
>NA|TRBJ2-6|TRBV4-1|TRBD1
TGCGCCAGCAGCCAAGATACCGACAGGGTATTCTCTGGGGCCAACGTCCTGACTTTC
CASSQDTDRVFSGANVLTF
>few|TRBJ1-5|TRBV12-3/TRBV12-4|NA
TGTGCCAGCAGTACGACGGGTGATCAGCCCCAGCATTTT
CASSTTGDQPQHF
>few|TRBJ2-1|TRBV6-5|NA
TGTGCCAGCAGCATTGGGGAGGAGCAGTTCTTC
CASSIGEEQFF
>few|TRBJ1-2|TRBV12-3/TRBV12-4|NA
TGTGCCAGCAGCCGATATTATGGCTACACCTTC
CASSRYYGYTF
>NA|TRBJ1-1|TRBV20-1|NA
TGCAGTGCTAGACGGCCTCCTGAAGCTTTCTTT
CSARRPPEAFF
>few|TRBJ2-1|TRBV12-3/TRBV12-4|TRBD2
TGTGCCAGCAGTCCTACTAGCGGGGGGGCCGACAATGAGCAGTTCTTC
CASSPTSGGADNEQFF
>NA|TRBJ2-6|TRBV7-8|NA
TGTGCCAGCAGCCAACGGGCCGCCTCTGGGGCCAACGTCCTGACTTTC
CASSQRAASGANVLTF
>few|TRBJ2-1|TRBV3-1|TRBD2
TGTGCCAGCAGCCAAAAGACTAGCGGCCTATTAGGTGAGCAGTTCTTC
CASSQKTSGLLGEQFF
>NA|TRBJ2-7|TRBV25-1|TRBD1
TGTGCCAGCAGTGAGGGACAGGGGCGAGACGAGCAGTACTTC
CASSEGQGRDEQYF
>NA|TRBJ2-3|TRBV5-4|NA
TGTGCCAGCAGCTTGAAGGGCAGCCCTAGGACAGATACGCAGTATTTT
CASSLKGSPRTDTQYF
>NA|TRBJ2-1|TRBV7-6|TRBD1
TGTGCCAGCAGCTTAACTAGACAGGGGGCTAACAATGAGCAGTTCTTC
CASSLTRQGANNEQFF